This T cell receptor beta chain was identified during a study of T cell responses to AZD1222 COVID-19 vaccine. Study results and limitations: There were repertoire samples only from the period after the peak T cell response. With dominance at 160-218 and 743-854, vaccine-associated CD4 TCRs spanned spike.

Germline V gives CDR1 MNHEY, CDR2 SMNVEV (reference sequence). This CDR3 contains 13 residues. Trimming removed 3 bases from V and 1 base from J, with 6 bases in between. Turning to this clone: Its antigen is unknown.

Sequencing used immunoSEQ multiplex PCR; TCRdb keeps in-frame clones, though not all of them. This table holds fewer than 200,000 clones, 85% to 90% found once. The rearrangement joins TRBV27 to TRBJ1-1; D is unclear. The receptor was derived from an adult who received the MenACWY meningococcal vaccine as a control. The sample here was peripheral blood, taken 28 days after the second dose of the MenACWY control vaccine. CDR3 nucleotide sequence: TGTGCCAGCAGTTTCGGGCCGAACACTGAAGCTTTCTTT. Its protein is CASSFGPNTEAFF.